These 24 T cell receptor beta chains were all obtained from the same sample, sequenced in a study of graft-versus-host responses after intestinal transplantation. Profiled with immunoSEQ multiplex PCR; TCRdb holds only in-frame clones, not every one. The sample includes tens of thousands of clones, 90% to 95% of them seen just once. The material sequenced was PBMCs, taken 16 days after intestinal transplant. These receptors were obtained from a human patient who received an intestinal transplant, so some T cells may come from the graft donor.

This clone has a single count. This rearrangement joins TRBV27 to TRBJ1-5, with D hard to call. CDR1 is MNHEY and CDR2 is SMNVEV in the germline V gene (reference sequence). V lost 2 bases and J lost 6, with 11 bases in between. CDR3 length: 14 residues. The CDR3 DNA sequence: TGTGCCAGCAGTTTAGGTGGGCTGAGTCAGCCCCAGCATTTT. It is translated as CASSLGGLSQPQHF.

This chain joins TRBV6-1 and TRBJ2-2; 15 bases fit TRBD2. Germline CDR1 MNHNS, CDR2 SASEGT. CDR3 length: 15 residues. V trimming: 8 bases; J trimming: 4 bases; junction bases outside the gene matches: 2. The DNA for the CDR3 is TGTGCCAGCGGGGGACTAGCGGGAGGCACCGGGGAGCTGTTTTTT. It yields the protein CASGGLAGGTGELFF.

The rearrangement uses TRBV6-5 and TRBJ2-7, with 8 bases aligning to TRBD2. Trimming cost V 2 bases and J 4 bases; bases outside gene matches: 4. The CDR3 sequence is 14 residues long. Germline assignment: CDR1 MNHEY and CDR2 SVGAGI. The DNA for the CDR3 is TGTGCCAGCAGTTACGGGCGGGAGGAGTACGAGCAGTACTTC. Translation gives CASSYGREEYEQYF.

This chain links TRBV4-1 with TRBJ2-1; D unclear. Deletions cut 0 bases from V and 4 bases from J, with 13 bases between. Germline loops: CDR1 MGHRA, CDR2 YSYEKL. The CDR3 length is 16 residues. CDR3 coding DNA: TGCGCCAGCAGCCAAGAGCAACTAAAGGTTTACAATGAGCAGTTCTTC. Translating it yields CASSQEQLKVYNEQFF.

This chain joins TRBV5-1 and TRBJ2-7; 9 positions agree with TRBD1. The germline V gene encodes CDR1 SGHRS and CDR2 YFSETQ. CDR3 size: 14 residues. The V gene end was trimmed by 4 bases and the J gene end by 2 bases; junction bases not matched to a gene: 4. CDR3 amino acids: CASSLRQGAYEQYF. The CDR3 DNA is TGCGCCAGCAGCCTGAGACAGGGGGCCTACGAGCAGTACTTC.

The rearrangement joins TRBV21-1 to TRBJ2-3; the D call of TRBD2 is as the table states it, not checked on the DNA. TRBV21-1 is shown as a pseudogene. The CDR3 spans 23 residues. This CDR3 reads CASSADHSSNRDSGRRSTDTQYF. CDR3 DNA: TGTGCCAGCAGCGCTGACCATAGTAGTAACCGGGATAGCGGGAGGAGGAGCACAGATACGCAGTATTTT.

The J gene is TRBJ2-7, the V gene TRBV4-2; possible D gene TRBD2, 6 bases. The CDR3 sequence is 16 residues long. V was shortened by 0 bases and J by 3 bases, with 15 bases between the two germline ends. Germline V gene sequence: CDR1 LGHNA, CDR2 YNFKEQ. Written as DNA, the CDR3 is TGTGCCAGCAGCCAAGATGCCCCGGACTATTACTACGAGCAGTACTTC. Protein: CASSQDAPDYYYEQYF.

The chain uses TRBV2 and TRBJ2-1; no definite D call. V was trimmed by 4 bases and J by 8 bases, leaving 9 bases between them. Germline assignment: CDR1 SNHLY and CDR2 FYNNEI. The CDR3 totals 12 residues. CDR3 bases: TGTGCCAGCAGTGGCTTTGGCGATGAGCAGTTCTTC. It specifies CASSGFGDEQFF.

J is TRBJ1-5 and V is TRBV4-2; weak D call: TRBD1 (6 bases). V was cut by 0 bases and J by 5 bases, with 17 bases left in between. Germline values: CDR1 LGHNA, CDR2 YNFKEQ. The CDR3 covers 17 residues. CDR3 sequence reads: CASSQESSTGTYQPQHF. The CDR3 bases are TGTGCCAGCAGCCAAGAATCGTCGACAGGAACTTATCAGCCCCAGCATTTT.

DNA for the CDR3: TGTGCCAGCAGTTACCTTCGGGGTTTGAACACTGAAGCTTTCTTT. Protein: CASSYLRGLNTEAFF. This chain uses TRBV6-6 with TRBJ1-1; D is unclear. The V end was cut by 2 bases, the J end by 0 bases, with 10 bases between. This CDR3 is built from 15 residues. Germline CDR1 is MNHNY and CDR2 is SVGAGI (reference sequence).

The genes are TRBV4-2 and TRBJ2-1, with 10 nucleotides matching TRBD2. Germline loops: CDR1 LGHNA, CDR2 YNFKEQ. This CDR3 is built from 16 residues. V lost 0 bases and J lost 3; bases outside the gene matches: 2. The CDR3: CASSQEGTSDYNEQFF. For the CDR3, the DNA is TGTGCCAGCAGCCAAGAAGGGACTAGCGACTACAATGAGCAGTTCTTC.

The chain recombines TRBV6-1 with TRBJ2-1; D is uncertain. V was cut by 7 bases and J by 7 bases, with 8 bases left in between. The CDR3 runs to 11 residues. Looked up from germline, CDR1 is MNHNS and CDR2 is SASEGT. CDR3 DNA sequence: TGTGCCAGCACCCTAGGGAATGAGCAGTTCTTC. This gives the protein CASTLGNEQFF.

The chain combines TRBV27 with TRBJ2-1; TRBD2 matches 9 bases. CDR1 is MNHEY, CDR2 SMNVEV, per germline (reference sequence). The CDR3 extends over 15 amino acids. Germline trimming cut 3 bases from V and 3 bases from J; bases unmatched to any gene: 3. The CDR3 nucleotides are TGTGCCAGCAGTTTCAAAGCGGGAGGCTACAATGAGCAGTTCTTC. This gives the protein CASSFKAGGYNEQFF.

The genes are TRBV6-5 and TRBJ1-5, with D uncertain. Germline values: CDR1 MNHEY, CDR2 SVGAGI. This CDR3 is 13 amino acids long. The V end was cut by 1 base, the J end by 7 bases, with 8 bases between. The CDR3 is CASSYFPGQPQHF. The CDR3 nucleotides read TGTGCCAGCAGTTACTTCCCCGGGCAGCCCCAGCATTTT.

The V gene is TRBV4-1, the J gene TRBJ1-4; D remains unclear. The germline gives CDR1 MGHRA, CDR2 YSYEKL. The CDR3 length is 17 residues. The V gene lost 4 bases and the J gene lost 7 bases, with 22 bases spanning the gap. The CDR3 region has the DNA TGCGCCAGCAGCCCGAGATCAGGAAGCCGGCTTTTTGAAAAACTGTTTTTT. It is translated as CASSPRSGSRLFEKLFF.

The V and J genes are TRBV2 and TRBJ1-1; D is unclear. This CDR3 spans 12 amino acids. Trimming left V 9 bases short and J 1 base short, with 9 bases between. The germline V gene has CDR1 SNHLY and CDR2 FYNNEI. This chain's CDR3 is CASQLGNTEAFF. The CDR3 DNA follows: TGTGCCAGTCAATTGGGGAACACTGAAGCTTTCTTT.

The V call is TRBV10-3, the J call TRBJ2-5; tentative D call: TRBD2 (7 bases). This CDR3 has 22 residues. The V end was cut by 4 bases, the J end by 3 bases, with 36 bases between. Germline assignment: CDR1 ENHRY and CDR2 SYGVKD. The chain's CDR3 is CAISAFFVRTESSPGRKETQYF. DNA of the CDR3: TGTGCCATCAGTGCTTTTTTCGTCCGGACAGAAAGTTCTCCCGGGAGGAAAGAGACCCAGTACTTC.

V is TRBV15 and J is TRBJ2-7; 8 bases map to TRBD2. This CDR3 has 15 amino acids. The germline gives CDR1 LNHNV, CDR2 YYDKDF (reference sequence). With 5 bases clipped from V and 5 bases from J, the junction kept 11 bases outside the gene matches. CDR3 residues: CATSGGAGEGNEQYF. The CDR3 DNA sequence: TGTGCCACCAGCGGAGGAGCGGGAGAAGGTAACGAGCAGTACTTC.

This sequence joins TRBV7-6 and TRBJ2-2, with D possibly matching TRBD2 (6 bases). The CDR3 loop spans 15 amino acids. The V and J ends lost 1 base and 3 bases respectively, with 9 bases between them. Germline V gene lookup returns CDR1 SGHVS and CDR2 FNYEAQ. The DNA for the CDR3 is TGTGCCAGCAGCTTAGGTACTAGCTACACCGGGGAGCTGTTTTTT. Amino acid sequence: CASSLGTSYTGELFF. The variable domain in full, completed from reference TRBV7-6 and TRBJ2-2, reads GAGVSQSPRYKVTKRGQDVALRCDPISGHVSLYWYRQALGQGPEFLTYFNYEAQQDKSGLPNDRFSAERPEGSISTLTIQRTEQRDSAMYRCASSLGTSYTGELFFGEGSRLTVL.

The sample holds a few counts of this clone. The rearrangement uses TRBV4-1 and TRBJ1-1; D is unclear. Germline lookup yields CDR1 MGHRA and CDR2 YSYEKL. There are 11 residues in the CDR3. Trimming shortened V by 7 bases and J by 6 bases, and 9 bases separated the two germline ends. In DNA form, the CDR3 reads TGCGCCAGCATCGCAGGAGCTGAAGCTTTCTTT. Its translation is CASIAGAEAFF.

About this clone itself: Germline is not matched at one junction end, which may reflect a read error. The rearrangement links TRBV7-7 to TRBJ2-7; the match to TRBD2 covers 13 bases. This CDR3 region has 15 residues. Germline V gene data show CDR1 as SSHAT and CDR2 as FNYEAQ (reference sequence). The CDR3, as DNA: TGTGCTAGCAGCCAGGGACTAGCGGGAACGAACGAGCAGTACTTC. Translation gives CASSQGLAGTNEQYF.

This rearrangement joins TRBV6-5 to TRBJ1-5; D remains ambiguous. Germline V gene data show CDR1 as MNHEY and CDR2 as SVGAGI. V was pared by 2 bases and J by 4 bases, with 9 bases between. The CDR3 runs 14 residues. CDR3 in amino acids: CASSYEGPNQPQHF. For the CDR3, the DNA is TGTGCCAGCAGTTACGAGGGCCCTAATCAGCCCCAGCATTTT.

This clone was counted a single time. The chain uses TRBV5-6 and TRBJ1-2; D remains unclear. Trimming removed 5 bases at V and 4 bases at J, with 15 bases between. This CDR3 has 14 residues. Germline V gene sequence: CDR1 SGHDT, CDR2 YYEEEE. Written as DNA, the CDR3 is TGTGCCAGCAGGGCGAGTGGGAGTTTCTATGGCTACACCTTC. This encodes CASRASGSFYGYTF. The full variable domain, completed using reference TRBV5-6 and TRBJ1-2, is DAGVTQSPTHLIKTRGQQVTLRCSPKSGHDTVSWYQQALGQGPQFIFQYYEEEERQRGNFPDRFSGHQFPNYSSELNVNALLLGDSALYLCASRASGSFYGYTFGSGTRLTVV.

This clone appeared once. This chain connects TRBV9 to TRBJ2-7, with TRBD2 matching 7 bases. With V trimmed by 0 bases and J by 4 bases, 7 bases remained unmatched. The germline gives CDR1 SGDLS, CDR2 YYNGEE. The CDR3 has 15 amino acids. In DNA form, the CDR3 reads TGTGCCAGCAGCGTAGCGGTCGGACTAGGGTACGAGCAGTACTTC. Translating it yields CASSVAVGLGYEQYF.